Listed below are T cell receptor beta chains from one sample, sequenced in a study of T cells after yellow fever vaccination. MiXCR was run by TCRdb on the 5' RACE reads, yielding one entry per CDR3 protein. The data contain under 550,000 distinct CDR3 sequences, just over 20% of them singletons. The specimen was PBMCs, collected approximately 22 days after the first yellow fever vaccination. Source of these receptors: a man between 18 and 29 years old who received the YFV17D yellow fever vaccine. CDR3s include the opening cysteine and the closing phenylalanine or tryptophan. Size is omitted from some rows. Given values are once, few, many or a class for expanded clones.

J gene: TRBJ2-7; clone size: NA; V gene: TRBV7-2; CDR3 protein: CASSLPGFGYEQYF
J gene: TRBJ2-3; clone size: few; V gene: TRBV4-3; CDR3 protein: CASSHEIWDGRTDTQYF
J gene: TRBJ2-1; clone size: few; V gene: TRBV7-6; CDR3 protein: CASSLYPGLAGESSYNEQFF
J gene: TRBJ1-1; clone size: NA; V gene: TRBV7-8; CDR3 protein: CASSEGRAEAFF
J gene: TRBJ2-7; clone size: many; V gene: TRBV10-3; CDR3 protein: CAISESGDFYEQYF
J gene: TRBJ2-4; clone size: NA; V gene: TRBV6-5; CDR3 protein: CASSYRGFSKNIQYF
J gene: TRBJ2-2; clone size: few; V gene: TRBV2; CDR3 protein: CASSETGAGELFF
J gene: TRBJ2-1; clone size: few; V gene: TRBV30; CDR3 protein: CAWSLDSYNEQFF
J gene: TRBJ1-6; clone size: NA; V gene: TRBV6-2/TRBV6-3; CDR3 protein: CASSAGVALHF
J gene: TRBJ2-4; clone size: NA; V gene: TRBV7-8; CDR3 protein: CASSKRTSGVTLAKNIQYF
J gene: TRBJ2-7; clone size: NA; V gene: TRBV14; CDR3 protein: CASSQASGEAYEQYF
J gene: TRBJ2-3; clone size: NA; V gene: TRBV4-3; CDR3 protein: CASSRGASGLSSTDTQYF
J gene: TRBJ2-2; clone size: few; V gene: TRBV5-1; CDR3 protein: CASTSFGGGELFF
J gene: TRBJ1-5; clone size: NA; V gene: TRBV5-5; CDR3 protein: CASSLDRGFNQPQHF
J gene: TRBJ1-1; clone size: NA; V gene: TRBV7-9; CDR3 protein: CASSSRTGGGTEAFF
J gene: TRBJ1-4; clone size: NA; V gene: TRBV20-1; CDR3 protein: CSASHHKGEKLFF
J gene: TRBJ1-6; clone size: few; V gene: TRBV6-4; CDR3 protein: CASSDRDRGNSPLHF
J gene: TRBJ1-2; clone size: NA; V gene: TRBV20-1; CDR3 protein: CSATSSRGYGYTF
J gene: TRBJ2-3; clone size: few; V gene: TRBV6-2/TRBV6-3; CDR3 protein: CASSPQRGGANTQYF
J gene: TRBJ2-4; clone size: few; V gene: TRBV13; CDR3 protein: CASSARQGADIQYF
J gene: TRBJ2-5; clone size: NA; V gene: TRBV29-1; CDR3 protein: CSVQRGSQETQYF
J gene: TRBJ2-7; clone size: few; V gene: TRBV4-2; CDR3 protein: CASSQDTYEQYF
J gene: TRBJ1-2; clone size: NA; V gene: TRBV28; CDR3 protein: CASRSNYGYTF
J gene: TRBJ2-6; clone size: many; V gene: TRBV5-5; CDR3 protein: CASSHARLAEANVLTF
J gene: TRBJ2-1; clone size: NA; V gene: TRBV5-1; CDR3 protein: CASSPAHSYNEQFF
J gene: TRBJ2-3; clone size: few; V gene: TRBV4-3; CDR3 protein: CASSQVTGTDTQYF
J gene: TRBJ2-5; clone size: NA; V gene: TRBV7-2; CDR3 protein: CASSLDRTWETQYF
J gene: TRBJ2-2; clone size: few; V gene: TRBV24-1; CDR3 protein: CATSEGLAANTGELFF
J gene: TRBJ1-4; clone size: few; V gene: TRBV30; CDR3 protein: CAWSSDTFEPFF
J gene: TRBJ1-1; clone size: NA; V gene: TRBV28; CDR3 protein: CASSLTGGSNTEAFF
J gene: TRBJ1-1; clone size: NA; V gene: TRBV7-6; CDR3 protein: CASSLGGQGSTEAFF
J gene: TRBJ2-1; clone size: NA; V gene: TRBV4-2; CDR3 protein: CASSQDLAGGPGEQFF
J gene: TRBJ1-2; clone size: NA; V gene: TRBV4-3; CDR3 protein: CASSQERKTNYGYTF
J gene: TRBJ2-5; clone size: few; V gene: TRBV12-3/TRBV12-4; CDR3 protein: CASSLRGFQETQYF
J gene: TRBJ2-3; clone size: few; V gene: TRBV7-9; CDR3 protein: CASSPRTKQTITDTQYF
J gene: TRBJ2-1; clone size: many; V gene: TRBV10-2; CDR3 protein: CASGVTSGGNEQFF
J gene: TRBJ1-5; clone size: few; V gene: TRBV4-1; CDR3 protein: CASSQVGLNQPQHF
J gene: TRBJ2-1; clone size: NA; V gene: TRBV7-8; CDR3 protein: CASRRATGWSDEQFF
J gene: TRBJ1-1; clone size: many; V gene: TRBV5-1; CDR3 protein: CASGSSQGQLEAFF
J gene: TRBJ2-3; clone size: NA; V gene: TRBV27; CDR3 protein: CASSPLVAGPTDTQYF
J gene: TRBJ1-1; clone size: NA; V gene: TRBV7-3; CDR3 protein: CASSRSPEFGTEAFF
J gene: TRBJ1-5; clone size: few; V gene: TRBV4-1; CDR3 protein: CASSFTGTGGNQPQHF
J gene: TRBJ2-3; clone size: NA; V gene: TRBV7-3; CDR3 protein: CASSPAPTDTQYF
J gene: TRBJ2-1; clone size: NA; V gene: TRBV4-1; CDR3 protein: CASSQVGVGNEQFF